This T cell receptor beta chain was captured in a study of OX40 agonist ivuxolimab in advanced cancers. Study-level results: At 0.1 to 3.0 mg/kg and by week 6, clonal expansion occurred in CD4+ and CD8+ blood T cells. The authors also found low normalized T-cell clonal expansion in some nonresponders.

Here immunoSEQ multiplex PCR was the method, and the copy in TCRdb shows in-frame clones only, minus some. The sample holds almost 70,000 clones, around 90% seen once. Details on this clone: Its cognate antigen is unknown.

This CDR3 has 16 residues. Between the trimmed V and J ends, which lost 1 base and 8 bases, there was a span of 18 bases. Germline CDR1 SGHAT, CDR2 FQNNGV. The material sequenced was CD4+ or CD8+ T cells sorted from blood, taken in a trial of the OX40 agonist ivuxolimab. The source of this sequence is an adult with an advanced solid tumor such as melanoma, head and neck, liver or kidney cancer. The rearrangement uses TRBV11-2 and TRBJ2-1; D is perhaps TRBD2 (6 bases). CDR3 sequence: CASSLAASESFHEQFF. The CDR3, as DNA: TGTGCCAGCAGCTTAGCCGCTAGCGAAAGTTTCCATGAGCAGTTCTTC.